This T cell receptor beta chain originates from a study of cytomegalovirus exposure and HLA in healthy donors. Comments on this clone: Its antigen is still unknown.

Study-level results: An analysis was carried out at a later point. It showed that HLA-associated TCR beta chains were more clonally expanded than equally common non-associated chains.

V was shortened by 4 bases and J by 1 base, with 7 bases between the two germline ends. This CDR3 spans 13 amino acids. CDR1 and CDR2 from the germline V gene are SEHNR and FQNEAQ (reference sequence). Primers included in the PCR were 60 Vbeta and 13 Jbeta primers. The repertoire was sequenced with immunoSEQ multiplex PCR; TCRdb's copy has only in-frame clones and lacks some. Altogether roughly 120,000 clones are present, over 70% being singletons, with the ten largest covering around 1.6%. The sequence was collected from a woman in her late teens or twenties in good health and CMV-seronegative. The sample was PBMCs. The chain uses TRBV7-9 and TRBJ1-1, with D perhaps matching TRBD1 (5 bases). CDR3 sequence reads: CASSYGGNTEAFF. The CDR3 DNA follows: TGTGCCAGCAGCTACGGGGGGAACACTGAAGCTTTCTTT.